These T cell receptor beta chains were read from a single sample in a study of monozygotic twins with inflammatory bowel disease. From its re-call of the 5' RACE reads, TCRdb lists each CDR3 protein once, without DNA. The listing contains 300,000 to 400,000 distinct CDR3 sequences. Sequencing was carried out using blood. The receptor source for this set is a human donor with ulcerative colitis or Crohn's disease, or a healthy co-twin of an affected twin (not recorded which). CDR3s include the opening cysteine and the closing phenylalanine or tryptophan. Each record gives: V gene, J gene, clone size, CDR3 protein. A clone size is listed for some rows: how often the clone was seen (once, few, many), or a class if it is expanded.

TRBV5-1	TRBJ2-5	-	CASSFTTGSETQYF
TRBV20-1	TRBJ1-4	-	CSAPDFKDWNEKLFF
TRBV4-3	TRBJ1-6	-	CASSQTGGEDSPLHF
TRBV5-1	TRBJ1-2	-	CASSPDGRERGYTF
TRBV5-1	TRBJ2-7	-	CASSLGTGRNEQYF
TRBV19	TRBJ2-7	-	CASSIYLAGAYEQYF
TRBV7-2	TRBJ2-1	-	CASSLDPAREQFF
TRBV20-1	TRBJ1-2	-	CSAPGQGGWSYTF
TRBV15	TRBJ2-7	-	CATSRTSGGPLYEQYF
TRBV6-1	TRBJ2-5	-	CASREVDRGQETQYF
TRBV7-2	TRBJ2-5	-	CASSSQGARQETQYF
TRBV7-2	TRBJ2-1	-	CASSLAGHPVQFF
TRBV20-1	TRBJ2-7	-	CSARSRDRAYEQYF
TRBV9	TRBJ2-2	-	CASQRDFANTGELFF
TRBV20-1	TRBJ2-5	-	CSARRNQETQYF
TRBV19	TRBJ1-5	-	CASSETWDQPQHF
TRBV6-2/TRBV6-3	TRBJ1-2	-	CASSYGRGFGYGYTF
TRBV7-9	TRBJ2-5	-	CASSWQELPLETQYF
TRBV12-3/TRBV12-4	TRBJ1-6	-	CASSFGRETSPLHF
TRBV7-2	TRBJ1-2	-	CASSLGQQHGYTF
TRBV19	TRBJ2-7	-	CASSIDRRTGGLTYEQYF
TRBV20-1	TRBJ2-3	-	CSAPMPGHDTQYF
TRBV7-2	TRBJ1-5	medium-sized	CASSLRQGGNQPQHF
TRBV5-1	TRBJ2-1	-	CASSSPTTSGGALPKTFYNEQFF
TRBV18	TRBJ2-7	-	CASSPVRTATYEQYF
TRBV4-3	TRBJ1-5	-	CASSQGTGGRPQHF
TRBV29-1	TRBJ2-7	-	CSAEGVSAYEQYF
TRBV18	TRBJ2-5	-	CASSPSRQETQYF
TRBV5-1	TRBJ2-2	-	CASSTDRDSFTGELFF
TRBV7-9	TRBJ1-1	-	CASSGGREAFF
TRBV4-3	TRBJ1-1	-	CASSQDSSRHTEAFF
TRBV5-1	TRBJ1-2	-	CASSLAREGLGYTF
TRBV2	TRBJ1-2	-	CASRDNSDFFYGYTF
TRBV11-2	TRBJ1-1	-	CASSLASGTTEAFF
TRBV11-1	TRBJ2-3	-	CASSRSGVAGGLGTDTQYF
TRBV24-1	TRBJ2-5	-	CATSDLQIEGSETQYF
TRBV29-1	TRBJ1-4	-	CSVEDQDRGNEKLFF
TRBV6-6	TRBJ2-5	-	CASSNRVETQYF
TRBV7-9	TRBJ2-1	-	CASSSRTRDNEQFF
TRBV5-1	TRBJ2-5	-	CASSLGGTGAQETQYF
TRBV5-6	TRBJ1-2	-	CASSLGTVAGYGYTF
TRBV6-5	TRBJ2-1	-	CASRLGVSGGANEQFF
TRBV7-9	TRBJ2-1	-	CASSLLVAENEQFF
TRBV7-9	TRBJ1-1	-	CASSLAPGWETAFF
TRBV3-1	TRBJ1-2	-	CASSQVAGDYGYTF
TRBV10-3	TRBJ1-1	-	CAISPGPTNTEAFF
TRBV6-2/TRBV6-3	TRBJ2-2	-	CASSPQGAWTGELFF
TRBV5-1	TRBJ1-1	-	CASSLGATVSSTEAFF
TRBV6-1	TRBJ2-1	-	CASSTPGLTGGSSYNEQFF
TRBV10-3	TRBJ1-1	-	CAISVGQGRTEAFF
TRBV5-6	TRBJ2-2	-	CASLIGGSGLAGQNTGELFF